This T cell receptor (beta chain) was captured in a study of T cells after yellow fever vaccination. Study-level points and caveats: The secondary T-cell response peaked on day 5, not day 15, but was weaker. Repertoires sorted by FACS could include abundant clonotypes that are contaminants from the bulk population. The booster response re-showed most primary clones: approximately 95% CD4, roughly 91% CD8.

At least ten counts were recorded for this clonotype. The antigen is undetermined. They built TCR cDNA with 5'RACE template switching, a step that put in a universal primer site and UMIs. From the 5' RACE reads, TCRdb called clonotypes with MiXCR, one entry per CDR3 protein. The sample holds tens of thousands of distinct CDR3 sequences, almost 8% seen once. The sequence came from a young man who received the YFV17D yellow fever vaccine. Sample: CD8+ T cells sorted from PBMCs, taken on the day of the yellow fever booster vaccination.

The CDR3: CASSPLAGPYEQYF. For the CDR3, the DNA is TGTGCCAGCAGTCCCCTAGCGGGACCCTACGAGCAGTACTTC. The chain links TRBV3-1 to TRBJ2-7; 9 nucleotides line up with TRBD2. V was clipped by 6 bases and J by 2 bases; unmatched bases: 5. CDR1 and CDR2 (germline): LGHDT, YNNKEL (reference sequence). The CDR3 is 14 amino acids.